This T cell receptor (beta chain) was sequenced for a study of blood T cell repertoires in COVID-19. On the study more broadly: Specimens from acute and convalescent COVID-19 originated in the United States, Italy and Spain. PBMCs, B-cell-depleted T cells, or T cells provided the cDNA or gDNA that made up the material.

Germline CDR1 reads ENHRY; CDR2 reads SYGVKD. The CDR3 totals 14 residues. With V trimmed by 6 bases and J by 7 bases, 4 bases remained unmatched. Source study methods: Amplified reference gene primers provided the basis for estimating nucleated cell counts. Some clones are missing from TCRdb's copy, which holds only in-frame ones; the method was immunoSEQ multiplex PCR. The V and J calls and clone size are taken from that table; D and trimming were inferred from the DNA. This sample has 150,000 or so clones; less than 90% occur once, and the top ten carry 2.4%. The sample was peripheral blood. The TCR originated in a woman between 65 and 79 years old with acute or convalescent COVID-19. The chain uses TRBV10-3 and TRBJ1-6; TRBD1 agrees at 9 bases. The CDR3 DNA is TGTGCCATCAGGGGACAGGGCGGCAATTCACCCCTCCACTTT. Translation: CAIRGQGGNSPLHF.